This TCR beta chain is from a study of blood T cell repertoires in COVID-19. At the level of the study: Acute and convalescent COVID-19 samples came from the United States, Italy and Spain. PBMCs, B-cell-depleted T cells, or T cells were the source of the cDNA or gDNA that made up the material.

V was pared by 2 bases and J by 7 bases, with 8 bases of the junction left unmatched. Per germline, CDR1 SEHNR and CDR2 FQNEAQ (reference sequence). This CDR3 region has 17 residues. Authors' data handling: Estimation of nucleated cell counts was performed using reference gene primer amplification. TCRdb keeps only in-frame clones here, not all; method: immunoSEQ multiplex PCR. V and J calls and clone size come straight from that table; D and trimming were deduced from the DNA. Among some 99,000 clones listed, approximately 90% were seen once. The specimen sequenced was peripheral blood. The TCR originated in a human donor in a cohort sampled during active COVID-19. This rearrangement joins TRBV7-9 to TRBJ2-7; 16 positions agree with TRBD2. CDR3 DNA: TGTGCCAGCAGCTTACCGGGACTAGCGGGAGGGCTAAGGGAGCAGTACTTC. Its protein product is CASSLPGLAGGLREQYF. The full variable domain, with the rest looked up from reference TRBV7-9 and TRBJ2-7, is DTGVSQNPRHKITKRGQNVTFRCDPISEHNRLYWYRQTLGQGPEFLTYFQNEAQLEKSRLLSDRFSAERPKGSFSTLEIQRTEQGDSAMYLCASSLPGLAGGLREQYFGPGTRLTVT.